Listed here is a single T cell receptor beta chain. The data stem from a study of blood T cell repertoires in COVID-19. Participants were aged about 18 to 100 years from around 24 US areas. Researchers sorted participants into cohorts using their self-reported clinical history. The V gene end was trimmed by 2 bases and the J gene end by 3 bases; junction bases not matched to a gene: 8. CDR1 and CDR2 from the germline V gene are MDHEN and SYDVKM. There are 18 residues in the CDR3. Clones were read by immunoSEQ multiplex PCR, and TCRdb kept only the in-frame ones, dropping some. This sample has almost 250,000 clones, with around 89% found just once.

The chain couples TRBV28 to TRBJ2-3; 13 bases line up with TRBD2. Material for sequencing was PBMCs or T cells enriched from blood (not recorded which). The receptor was derived from a woman younger than 45 who had recovered from COVID-19. CDR3 in DNA: TGTGCCAGCAGTTTAGCTACTAGCGGGAGGGCCTTGACAGATACGCAGTATTTT. This encodes CASSLATSGRALTDTQYF.